The 31 T cell receptor beta chains presented below share a single source sample, sequenced in a study of cytomegalovirus exposure and HLA in healthy donors. PCR involved 60 Vbeta and 13 Jbeta primers. Some clones are missing from TCRdb's copy, which holds only in-frame ones; the method was immunoSEQ multiplex PCR. The sample includes about 36,000 clones, roughly three quarters of them seen just once. Specimen: PBMCs. Receptors were obtained from a man aged 25 to 40 in good health and CMV-seronegative.

This sequence joins TRBV28 and TRBJ1-5, with TRBD1 identical over 8 bases. Germline V lookup: CDR1 MDHEN, CDR2 SYDVKM. Trimming took 6 bases from V and 5 from J; bases not matched to a gene: 9. This CDR3 contains 15 residues. CDR3 residues: CASSRPGGDHQPQHF. For the CDR3, the DNA is TGTGCCAGCAGCCGCCCAGGGGGCGATCATCAGCCCCAGCATTTT.

V gene TRBV27 combines with J gene TRBJ2-3; no firm D call. In germline, CDR1 is MNHEY, CDR2 SMNVEV (reference sequence). The CDR3 is made up of 13 amino acids. Trimming removed 7 bases from V and 0 bases from J, with 8 bases in between. The CDR3 loop is CASTELSTDTQYF. The DNA of the CDR3 is TGTGCCAGCACTGAGCTAAGCACAGATACGCAGTATTTT.

The chain employs TRBV6-5 and TRBJ2-7, with TRBD2 matching 7 bases. From germline, CDR1 is MNHEY and CDR2 SVGAGI. Trimming at V came to 6 bases and at J to 8 bases, leaving 13 bases not matched to a gene. The CDR3 runs to 14 residues. Here the CDR3 reads CASSKERGRKKQYF. The CDR3 DNA sequence: TGTGCCAGCAGCAAAGAGCGGGGACGAAAAAAGCAGTACTTC.

This clone has just one count. The chain combines TRBV28 with TRBJ1-5; 11 bases align to TRBD1. Germline V CDR1 and CDR2: MDHEN, SYDVKM. CDR3 length equals 15 residues. Trimming cost V 3 bases and J 6 bases; bases outside gene matches: 4. CDR3 nucleotide sequence: TGTGCCAGCAGTTTTTCCGGGACAGGGGGTCAGCCCCAGCATTTT. Amino acids: CASSFSGTGGQPQHF.

The chain is built from TRBV28 and TRBJ1-2, with D unclear. The germline V gene has CDR1 MDHEN and CDR2 SYDVKM. The ends were cut back, 1 base at V and 4 bases at J, with 4 bases in the middle. The CDR3 contains 12 residues. This CDR3 is CASSLSSYGYTF. For the CDR3, the DNA is TGTGCCAGCAGTTTATCCAGCTATGGCTACACCTTC.

By frequency in the sample, this clone is medium-sized. The chain is built from TRBV6-1 and TRBJ1-5, with 9 bases identical to TRBD1. This CDR3 spans 14 amino acids. V lost 1 base and J lost 7; bases outside the gene matches: 2. Germline CDR1 and CDR2: MNHNS and SASEGT. The CDR3 nucleotides read TGTGCCAGCAGTGAAGGGGACAGGGTCCAGCCCCAGCATTTT. It yields the protein CASSEGDRVQPQHF.

J is TRBJ1-1 and V is TRBV27; D is perhaps TRBD1 (6 bases). The CDR3 extends over 15 amino acids. Trimming took off 5 bases at V and 0 bases at J, with 13 bases between the two ends. The germline V gene has CDR1 MNHEY and CDR2 SMNVEV (reference sequence). CDR3 DNA sequence: TGTGCCAGCAGTAACCACAGGGTTTTGAACACTGAAGCTTTCTTT. It encodes CASSNHRVLNTEAFF.

This clone was detected a few times. The rearrangement joins TRBV28 to TRBJ2-7, with 9 bases identical to TRBD2. There are 20 residues in the CDR3. J was trimmed by 1 base and V by 4 bases; bases with no gene match: 20. In germline, CDR1 is MDHEN, CDR2 SYDVKM. The CDR3 region has the DNA TGTGCCAGCAGTTCATTCTCTGTTCTAGCGGGAATTCCTCTATCCTACGAGCAGTACTTC. Its translation is CASSSFSVLAGIPLSYEQYF.

V gene TRBV4-3 combines with J gene TRBJ1-1, with unresolved D. The CDR3 length is 14 residues. The V end was cut by 1 base, the J end by 1 base, with 7 bases between. CDR1 and CDR2 from the germline V gene are LGHNA and YSLEER. The CDR3 loop reads CASSQGEENTEAFF. CDR3 bases: TGCGCCAGCAGCCAAGGGGAGGAGAACACTGAAGCTTTCTTT.

The CDR3 DNA is TGTGCCAGCAGCTTCGTCGACAGCTACGAGCAGTACTTC. This encodes CASSFVDSYEQYF. The chain joins TRBV13 to TRBJ2-7; D perhaps matches TRBD1 (5 bases). Trimming took off 3 bases at V and 3 bases at J, with 9 bases between the two ends. The CDR3 extends over 13 amino acids. Germline-derived CDR1 and CDR2 are PRHDT and FYEKMQ (reference sequence).

The chain links TRBV9 to TRBJ2-3; unclear D gene. Germline-derived CDR1 and CDR2 are SGDLS and YYNGEE. The CDR3 is 13 residues long. V lost 4 bases and J 2 bases, leaving 8 bases between the germline ends. The CDR3 reads CASSSPNTDTQYF. The CDR3, as DNA: TGTGCCAGCAGCTCCCCCAACACAGATACGCAGTATTTT. The whole variable domain, filled in from reference TRBV9 and TRBJ2-3, reads DSGVTQTPKHLITATGQRVTLRCSPRSGDLSVYWYQQSLDQGLQFLIQYYNGEERAKGNILERFSAQQFPDLHSELNLSSLELGDSALYFCASSSPNTDTQYFGPGTRLTVL.

The chain combines TRBV28 with TRBJ1-4; 9 nucleotides match TRBD1. The CDR3 is 14 residues long. The V gene end was trimmed by 7 bases and the J gene end by 8 bases; junction bases not matched to a gene: 8. The germline V gene has CDR1 MDHEN and CDR2 SYDVKM. As DNA, the CDR3 is TGTGCCAGCACCCTGGACAGGGGTGGCGAAAAACTGTTTTTT. It is translated as CASTLDRGGEKLFF.

This chain joins TRBV7-2 and TRBJ2-1, with 10 positions matching TRBD2. V lost 6 bases, J lost 7 bases, and 9 bases stayed unmatched. Germline loops: CDR1 SGHTA, CDR2 FQGNSA. The CDR3 has 15 residues. In DNA, the CDR3 is TGTGCCAGCAGGAAGTCAAGCGGGGGGGCGAATGAGCAGTTCTTC. Its protein product is CASRKSSGGANEQFF.

This clone occurred a few times. The chain links TRBV5-1 to TRBJ2-1, with D hard to call. CDR1 is SGHRS and CDR2 is YFSETQ in the germline V gene. This CDR3 contains 14 residues. V shed 4 bases and J shed 3 bases, with 11 bases lying between them. In nucleotides, the CDR3 is TGCGCCAGCAGCAAAGGAGAGATCTACAATGAGCAGTTCTTC. It encodes CASSKGEIYNEQFF.

This chain connects TRBV6-6 to TRBJ1-1, with D possibly TRBD1 on 6 matching bases. The CDR3 is made up of 15 amino acids. Germline assignment: CDR1 MNHNY and CDR2 SVGAGI (reference sequence). The V gene lost 6 bases and the J gene lost 0 bases, with 14 bases spanning the gap. In DNA form, the CDR3 reads TGTGCCAGCAGGCCCCTGGGGGCAATGAACACTGAAGCTTTCTTT. It is translated as CASRPLGAMNTEAFF.

The chain recombines TRBV29-1 with TRBJ1-1; maybe TRBD1 (5 bases). This CDR3 region has 13 residues. V was pared by 3 bases and J by 0 bases, with 8 bases between. Germline V CDR1 and CDR2: SQVTM, ANQGSEA. CDR3 coding DNA: TGCAGCGTTGAGGGAGGGGTGAACACTGAAGCTTTCTTT. Translating it yields CSVEGGVNTEAFF.

V gene TRBV5-1 combines with J gene TRBJ1-6; D is possibly TRBD1 (5 bases). Germline V gives CDR1 SGHRS, CDR2 YFSETQ. The CDR3 sequence is 13 residues long. Trimming removed 4 bases from V and 10 bases from J, with 12 bases in between. In DNA form, the CDR3 reads TGCGCCAGCAGCAGCGGGACGATGTCACCCCTCCACTTT. Translating gives CASSSGTMSPLHF.

In its sample, this clone was seen once. This sequence joins TRBV7-2 and TRBJ2-6; 11 bases are shared with TRBD1. The CDR3 totals 15 residues. V lost 10 bases and J lost 0; bases outside the gene matches: 2. Germline lookup yields CDR1 SGHTA and CDR2 FQGNSA. Here the CDR3 reads CAKGTGGSGANVLTF. For the CDR3, the DNA is TGTGCCAAAGGGACAGGGGGCTCTGGGGCCAACGTCCTGACTTTC.

The V gene is TRBV7-2, the J gene TRBJ2-6; 11 bases align to TRBD1. Germline CDR1 and CDR2: SGHTA and FQGNSA. V shed 1 base and J 14 bases; nucleotides not matched to a gene: 7. There are 15 residues in the CDR3. The CDR3 DNA sequence: TGTGCCAGCAGCTTAGAAGCCGGGACAGGGGGGATCCTGACTTTC. It is translated as CASSLEAGTGGILTF.

The gene calls are TRBV2 and TRBJ1-2; the D gene is possibly TRBD1 (5 bases). Germline V lookup: CDR1 SNHLY, CDR2 FYNNEI. The V gene lost 3 bases and the J gene lost 0 bases, with 11 bases spanning the gap. CDR3 size: 15 residues. The CDR3 protein is CASSEGRASNYGYTF. CDR3 DNA: TGTGCCAGCAGTGAGGGCAGGGCCTCTAACTATGGCTACACCTTC.

This chain connects TRBV19 to TRBJ2-5; 9 bases fit TRBD2. The length of the CDR3 is 14 residues. Germline V CDR1 and CDR2: LNHDA, SQIVND (reference sequence). Trimming cost V 6 bases and J 1 base; bases outside gene matches: 3. The CDR3 is CASSKTSGQETQYF. DNA for the CDR3: TGTGCCAGTAGCAAGACTAGCGGCCAAGAGACCCAGTACTTC. Complete variable domain (other parts from reference TRBV19 and TRBJ2-5): DGGITQSPKYLFRKEGQNVTLSCEQNLNHDAMYWYRQDPGQGLRLIYYSQIVNDFQKGDIAEGYSVSREKKESFPLTVTSAQKNPTAFYLCASSKTSGQETQYFGPGTRLLVL.

The chain joins TRBV2 to TRBJ2-2, with D possibly matching TRBD2 (6 bases). Germline loops: CDR1 SNHLY, CDR2 FYNNEI. V lost 3 bases and J lost 6, with 29 bases in between. The CDR3 totals 20 residues. The chain's CDR3 is CASSEFGRSGGGWGAGELFF. The CDR3 region has the DNA TGTGCCAGCAGTGAGTTCGGACGGAGCGGCGGAGGGTGGGGCGCCGGGGAGCTGTTTTTT.

This rearrangement joins TRBV7-2 to TRBJ2-1; 7 nucleotides line up with TRBD2. Trimming at V came to 1 base and at J to 7 bases, leaving 10 bases not matched to a gene. The germline gives CDR1 SGHTA, CDR2 FQGNSA. This CDR3 region has 16 residues. The CDR3 coding sequence is TGTGCCAGCAGCTTAGAGCATCAAGGCGGGGGAAATGAGCAGTTCTTC. It translates to CASSLEHQGGGNEQFF.

This chain joins TRBV29-1 and TRBJ1-5; D remains unclear. The CDR3 is 12 residues long. Germline V gene lookup returns CDR1 SQVTM and CDR2 ANQGSEA. The V and J ends lost 0 bases and 9 bases respectively, with 9 bases between them. CDR3 coding DNA: TGCAGCGTTGAAGAACCCTTCGGGCCCCAGCATTTT. This encodes CSVEEPFGPQHF. The full variable domain, its missing parts supplied by reference TRBV29-1 and TRBJ1-5, is SAVISQKPSRDICQRGTSLTIQCQVDSQVTMMFWYRQQPGQSLTLIATANQGSEATYESGFVIDKFPISRPNLTFSTLTVSNMSPEDSSIYLCSVEEPFGPQHFGDGTRLSIL.

This clone was counted a few times. The rearrangement joins TRBV6-5 to TRBJ2-5; unclear D gene. The V gene's germline CDR1 is MNHEY and CDR2 SVGAGI. Trimming took off 1 base at V and 2 bases at J, with 8 bases between the two ends. The CDR3 totals 14 residues. The CDR3 nucleotides read TGTGCCAGCAGTTACTGGCAGGAACAAGAGACCCAGTACTTC. Protein sequence: CASSYWQEQETQYF.

The rearrangement uses TRBV7-8 and TRBJ1-5; the D gene is possibly TRBD1 (6 bases). The ends were cut back, 1 base at V and 0 bases at J, with 13 bases in the middle. This CDR3 has 17 residues. The germline V gene has CDR1 SGHVS and CDR2 FQNEAQ. The CDR3 here is CASSLDPGHYSNQPQHF. CDR3 coding DNA: TGTGCCAGCAGCTTAGACCCGGGACACTATAGCAATCAGCCCCAGCATTTT.

The V gene is TRBV15, the J gene TRBJ1-3; 11 bases map to TRBD1. Germline-derived CDR1 and CDR2 are LNHNV and YYDKDF (reference sequence). This CDR3 is 19 amino acids long. V lost 4 bases to trimming and J lost 4 bases; unmatched junction nucleotides: 15. DNA for the CDR3: TGTGCCACCAGCACAATTACCGGGACAGGGGGTTTATGGGGAAACACCATATATTTT. It translates to CATSTITGTGGLWGNTIYF.

This chain joins TRBV7-6 and TRBJ2-3; tentative D call: TRBD1 (5 bases). Germline V CDR1 and CDR2: SGHVS, FNYEAQ. The CDR3 runs 14 residues. V lost 5 bases, J lost 0 bases, and 9 bases lay in between. As DNA, the CDR3 is TGTGCCAGCAGCACCCGACAGAGCACAGATACGCAGTATTTT. This sequence encodes CASSTRQSTDTQYF.

The chain couples TRBV2 to TRBJ2-1; D uncertain. This CDR3 comprises 15 residues. Trimming shortened V by 5 bases and J by 0 bases, and 11 bases separated the two germline ends. The germline V gene has CDR1 SNHLY and CDR2 FYNNEI. CDR3 sequence reads: CASSPGGPSYNEQFF. CDR3 bases: TGTGCCAGCAGTCCGGGTGGTCCCTCCTACAATGAGCAGTTCTTC.

The J gene is TRBJ2-5, the V gene TRBV19; the D gene is possibly TRBD2 (5 bases). CDR1 is LNHDA and CDR2 is SQIVND in the germline V gene (reference sequence). Trimming stripped 1 base from V and 5 bases from J, with 11 bases between. The CDR3 contains 14 residues. CDR3 sequence: CASSIAPTGETQYF. The DNA for the CDR3 is TGTGCCAGTAGTATAGCCCCGACGGGGGAGACCCAGTACTTC.

This clone was seen a few times. The rearrangement links TRBV7-2 to TRBJ1-4; TRBD1 matches at 10 bases. This CDR3 comprises 14 residues. The V gene end was trimmed by 5 bases and the J gene end by 7 bases; junction bases not matched to a gene: 4. Germline V gene sequence: CDR1 SGHTA, CDR2 FQGNSA. The CDR3 nucleotides read TGTGCCAGCAGCCAAAGGACAGGGGGTGAAAAACTGTTTTTT. This codes for CASSQRTGGEKLFF.